This T cell receptor (beta chain) appears in the sequencing data of a study of OX40 agonist ivuxolimab in advanced cancers. In the case of this clone: What it recognizes is unknown.

Here immunoSEQ multiplex PCR was the method, and the copy in TCRdb shows in-frame clones only, minus some. The sample carries some 74,000 clones, roughly 87% recorded once. CDR3 length: 15 amino acids. Trimming took 6 bases from V and 2 from J, leaving 17 bases between them. Germline V gene lookup returns CDR1 LNHDA and CDR2 SQIVND (reference sequence). Overall study findings and caveats: Clonal expansion in partial responders at 0.1-3.0 mg/kg ranked among the lowest. Among the nonresponders, some also had low normalized T-cell clonal expansion. At doses 0.1 to 3.0 mg/kg, CD4+ and CD8+ clones expanded.

The sample consisted of CD4+ or CD8+ T cells sorted from blood, taken in a trial of the OX40 agonist ivuxolimab. The chain combines TRBV19 with TRBJ2-7, with D maybe TRBD1 (5 bases). The receptor's source is an adult with an advanced solid tumor such as melanoma, head and neck, liver or kidney cancer. The CDR3 DNA follows: TGTGCCAGTAGGCTAGACAGTTCAGGGCCCTACGAGCAGTACTTC. This translates into CASRLDSSGPYEQYF.